One T cell receptor (beta chain) is described in this entry. Its target is not known. The germline V gene has CDR1 SGHAT and CDR2 FQNNGV. Unmatched junction bases numbered 10, after V lost 6 bases and J lost 3 bases. This CDR3 region has 16 residues. The source of the sample is a study of blood T cells in healthy people across ages. Study results and caveats: The donors' CMV status was not determined, possibly confounding changes in expanded clonotypes. While age rose, TCR beta diversity per million T cells dropped in a roughly linear way.

Per-sample yields of isolated PBMCs were at least 6 million. Total RNA extraction produced at least 6 micrograms (per sample) for the study. The authors ran a second PCR of about 6 to 11 cycles using a sample-barcoded 5' primer and a J-beta primer mix. TCRdb re-analysed the 5' RACE reads in MiXCR, keeping a single row per CDR3 protein. The data show over a million distinct CDR3 sequences, 40% to 55% seen once. The chain carries TRBV11-2 and TRBJ2-3; 9 bases fit TRBD1. Sample: blood. The source is a woman aged 55-75 years in good health. In nucleotides, the CDR3 is TGTGCCAGCAGTCCACCGGGACAGGGCTATACAGATACGCAGTATTTT. Translation: CASSPPGQGYTDTQYF.